One sample yielded the 31 T cell receptor beta chains listed below, sequenced in a study of cytomegalovirus exposure and HLA in healthy donors. This PCR relied on a set of 60 Vbeta primers and 13 Jbeta primers. Some clones are missing from TCRdb's copy, which holds only in-frame ones; the method was immunoSEQ multiplex PCR. The sample consists of about 200,000 clones, around nine tenths of them appearing once. The specimen was PBMCs. These receptors originate from a woman in her twenties or thirties in good health and CMV-seronegative.

The chain has TRBV13 and TRBJ2-7; TRBD1 matches at 8 bases. The V gene's germline CDR1 is PRHDT and CDR2 FYEKMQ (reference sequence). Germline trimming cut 5 bases from V and 7 bases from J; bases unmatched to any gene: 13. The CDR3 runs to 15 residues. The chain's CDR3 is CASSPGAGGAREQYF. The CDR3 nucleotides are TGTGCCAGCAGCCCCGGGGCAGGGGGCGCGAGGGAGCAGTACTTC.

The genes are TRBV6-5 and TRBJ2-7, with D possibly being TRBD1 (6 bases). V was shortened by 4 bases and J by 5 bases, with 12 bases between the two germline ends. The CDR3 extends over 13 amino acids. The V gene's germline CDR1 is MNHEY and CDR2 SVGAGI. The CDR3: CASSLYRGNEQYF. For the CDR3, the DNA is TGTGCCAGCAGTTTGTATAGGGGGAACGAGCAGTACTTC.

The chain has TRBV7-8 and TRBJ2-7; D may be TRBD2 (6 bases). This CDR3 contains 16 residues. The germline gives CDR1 SGHVS, CDR2 FQNEAQ. With 8 bases removed from V and 7 bases from J, the gap between germline ends came to 27 bases. The CDR3 DNA follows: TGTGCCAGCCAACCGCGTGCCGGGATCCCGGAGGGGGAGCAGTACTTC. It encodes CASQPRAGIPEGEQYF.

CDR3: CASSRQGRYEQYF. The DNA of the CDR3 is TGTGCCAGCAGTCGACAGGGGAGGTACGAGCAGTACTTC. The chain employs TRBV6-6 and TRBJ2-7; 8 positions match TRBD1. The CDR3 contains 13 residues. Per germline, CDR1 MNHNY and CDR2 SVGAGI (reference sequence). The ends lost 5 bases at V and 4 bases at J; junction bases unmatched: 4.

In this sample, this clone turned up a few times. The chain employs TRBV2 and TRBJ2-6; 10 nucleotides agree with TRBD1. Germline lookup yields CDR1 SNHLY and CDR2 FYNNEI. V shed 6 bases, J shed 5 bases, and the junction held 1 base outside the gene matches. The CDR3 is 14 amino acids. The CDR3 region has the DNA TGTGCCAGCAGGGGACAGGGGTGGGCCAACGTCCTGACTTTC. This gives the protein CASRGQGWANVLTF. The variable domain in full, completed from reference TRBV2 and TRBJ2-6, reads EPEVTQTPSHQVTQMGQEVILRCVPISNHLYFYWYRQILGQKVEFLVSFYNNEISEKSEIFDDQFSVERPDGSNFTLKIRSTKLEDSAMYFCASRGQGWANVLTFGAGSRLTVL.

The chain recombines TRBV6-6 with TRBJ2-3; weak D call: TRBD2 (6 bases). Germline values: CDR1 MNHNY, CDR2 SVGAGI (reference sequence). CDR3 length equals 14 residues. Trimming left V 4 bases short and J 5 bases short, with 13 bases between. The CDR3 DNA reads TGTGCCAGCAGTTTCTTCCAGGGAGGAGATACGCAGTATTTT. Protein: CASSFFQGGDTQYF.

The V gene is TRBV28, the J gene TRBJ1-2; TRBD1 is a possible D gene (6 bases). Germline loops: CDR1 MDHEN, CDR2 SYDVKM. Between the trimmed V and J ends, which lost 6 bases and 3 bases, there was a span of 14 bases. The CDR3 is made up of 14 amino acids. The CDR3 DNA reads as TGTGCCAGCAGAAGCACAGGGCAATACTATGGCTACACCTTC. Residues: CASRSTGQYYGYTF.

The rearrangement links TRBV28 to TRBJ1-2, with a weak D call TRBD1 (6 bases). Trimming removed 6 bases from V and 3 bases from J, with 14 bases in between. Germline V gives CDR1 MDHEN, CDR2 SYDVKM. The CDR3 spans 14 residues. This CDR3 is CASRLRQEYYGYTF. CDR3 coding DNA: TGTGCCAGCAGACTCCGACAGGAATACTATGGCTACACCTTC.

V gene TRBV29-1 combines with J gene TRBJ1-1; D is unclear. V was cut by 5 bases and J by 1 base, with 17 bases left in between. The CDR3 consists of 15 residues. Germline CDR1 reads SQVTM; CDR2 reads ANQGSEA. The CDR3 sequence: CSVFIGQRENTEAFF. The CDR3 DNA is TGCAGCGTTTTCATAGGGCAGCGGGAGAACACTGAAGCTTTCTTT.

The chain joins TRBV7-9 to TRBJ1-1; tentative D call: TRBD1 (5 bases). There are 14 residues in the CDR3. The germline V gene encodes CDR1 SEHNR and CDR2 FQNEAQ (reference sequence). V lost 6 bases and J lost 5, with 16 bases in between. In DNA form, the CDR3 reads TGTGCCAGCAGAACCGACAGAGGAAGGACTGAAGCTTTCTTT. It translates to CASRTDRGRTEAFF.

CDR3 residues: CASSLPGTGSFF. The CDR3 DNA sequence: TGTGCCAGCAGCTTGCCCGGGACAGGCAGCTTCTTC. This sequence joins TRBV11-2 and TRBJ2-1, with 8 bases fitting TRBD1. Germline V lookup: CDR1 SGHAT, CDR2 FQNNGV. The V and J ends lost 3 bases and 16 bases, in that order; junction bases with no gene match: 8. The CDR3 has 12 residues.

This chain joins TRBV5-1 and TRBJ2-5, with 8 bases fitting TRBD1. With 1 base clipped from V and 5 bases from J, the junction kept 10 bases outside the gene matches. Germline CDR1 reads SGHRS; CDR2 reads YFSETQ. The CDR3 consists of 16 residues. The CDR3 reads CASSLKDRVESETQYF. CDR3 bases: TGCGCCAGCAGCTTGAAGGACAGGGTAGAGTCGGAGACCCAGTACTTC.

This chain uses TRBV12-5 with TRBJ2-3; D possibly corresponds to TRBD2 (5 bases). The CDR3 covers 15 residues. Germline V gene data show CDR1 as LGHNT and CDR2 as FRNRAP. Trimming shortened V by 5 bases and J by 1 base, and 13 bases separated the two germline ends. CDR3 amino acids: CASGEGAAGTDTQYF. Here the CDR3 DNA reads TGTGCTAGTGGTGAGGGAGCGGCCGGCACAGATACGCAGTATTTT.

The chain carries TRBV4-1 and TRBJ2-7; the D gene is possibly TRBD1 (5 bases). Trimming cost V 1 base and J 2 bases, with 18 bases left between them. Germline loops: CDR1 MGHRA, CDR2 YSYEKL. The CDR3 is 17 amino acids. In DNA, the CDR3 is TGCGCCAGCAGCCAAGGGTTTGGGGCATTCCTCCCCTACGAGCAGTACTTC. Translation: CASSQGFGAFLPYEQYF.

This sequence joins TRBV7-8 and TRBJ2-1; TRBD2 matches at 9 bases. CDR3 length equals 15 residues. With 4 bases clipped from V and 4 bases from J, the junction kept 5 bases outside the gene matches. Germline V lookup: CDR1 SGHVS, CDR2 FQNEAQ. The CDR3 region has the DNA TGTGCCAGCAGCTCCGGCGGGGGGGCTTACAATGAGCAGTTCTTC. Translating it yields CASSSGGGAYNEQFF.

The CDR3 protein is CASSLSRYNEQFF. The CDR3 DNA sequence: TGTGCCAGCAGCTTGTCTCGGTACAATGAGCAGTTCTTC. This chain uses TRBV5-4 with TRBJ2-1; D is unclear. The germline V gene encodes CDR1 SGHNT and CDR2 YYREEE (reference sequence). The CDR3 is made up of 13 amino acids. V lost 1 base and J 4 bases, leaving 6 bases between the germline ends.

The V call is TRBV19, the J call TRBJ1-5; the D is unclear. The CDR3 runs to 15 residues. V was trimmed by 0 bases and J by 0 bases, leaving 6 bases between them. Germline CDR1 LNHDA, CDR2 SQIVND (reference sequence). In nucleotides, the CDR3 is TGTGCCAGTAGTATAGAGGGCCTTAGCAATCAGCCCCAGCATTTT. Translating it yields CASSIEGLSNQPQHF.

J is TRBJ2-1 and V is TRBV5-1; D is ambiguous. In germline, CDR1 is SGHRS, CDR2 YFSETQ. The length of the CDR3 is 16 residues. The V and J ends lost 0 bases and 3 bases respectively, with 13 bases between them. The CDR3 reads CASSLEPQTGYNEQFF. CDR3 nucleotides: TGCGCCAGCAGCTTGGAACCCCAAACGGGCTACAATGAGCAGTTCTTC.

CDR3 sequence: CSVAYTSGRTDTQYF. CDR3 sequence (DNA): TGCAGCGTCGCCTATACTAGCGGACGCACAGATACGCAGTATTTT. The gene calls are TRBV29-1 and TRBJ2-3, with 8 bases that match TRBD2. After removal of 6 bases from V and 1 base from J, the junction contained 9 bases not matched to a gene. The CDR3 totals 15 residues. Germline V gene lookup returns CDR1 SQVTM and CDR2 ANQGSEA.

The CDR3 spells CASSPRAGGADTGELFF. The CDR3 coding sequence is TGTGCCAGCTCCCCCCGGGCAGGGGGCGCGGACACCGGGGAGCTGTTTTTT. The V call is TRBV18, the J call TRBJ2-2, with 8 bases lining up with TRBD1. The CDR3 contains 17 residues. The V gene's germline CDR1 is KGHSH and CDR2 LQKENI. The J segment lost 3 bases and the V segment lost 6 bases, leaving 12 bases of the junction unmatched.

The chain joins TRBV5-5 to TRBJ2-7; D gene ambiguous. The V gene lost 7 bases and the J gene lost 0 bases, with 20 bases spanning the gap. From germline, CDR1 is SGHKS and CDR2 YYEKEE (reference sequence). This CDR3 has 16 amino acids. Written as DNA, the CDR3 is TGTGCCAGCGCAACCGGCTCAGGTATTAGCTCCTACGAGCAGTACTTC. Translated, it gives CASATGSGISSYEQYF.

The V and J genes are TRBV10-3 and TRBJ1-4; the match to TRBD1 covers 10 bases. Losses at the gene ends were 8 bases for V and 3 bases for J; bases not matched to a gene: 9. CDR3 length: 16 amino acids. Germline V gene data show CDR1 as ENHRY and CDR2 as SYGVKD. Here the CDR3 DNA reads TGTGCCATCGCTCCGGGACAGGGGAACTCTAATGAAAAACTGTTTTTT. Protein product: CAIAPGQGNSNEKLFF.

The chain combines TRBV5-1 with TRBJ1-1, with 7 bases aligning to TRBD1. This CDR3 has 14 residues. With V trimmed by 3 bases and J by 2 bases, 4 bases remained unmatched. Germline CDR1 SGHRS, CDR2 YFSETQ. The CDR3 reads CASSWGTENTEAFF. The CDR3 DNA follows: TGCGCCAGCAGCTGGGGGACAGAAAACACTGAAGCTTTCTTT.

The rearrangement joins TRBV11-2 to TRBJ1-4; 8 nucleotides match TRBD1. CDR1 is SGHAT and CDR2 is FQNNGV in the germline V gene. Trimming at V came to 5 bases and at J to 11 bases, leaving 10 bases not matched to a gene. The CDR3 loop spans 14 amino acids. CDR3 DNA: TGTGCCAGCAGCAGAGGACAGGGTTTTGGGAAACTGTTTTTT. Residues: CASSRGQGFGKLFF.

In its sample, this clone was seen a few times. The junction and the germline gene differ at one end; a read error may be behind it. V is TRBV7-9 and J is TRBJ2-1; 10 nucleotides agree with TRBD2. CDR1 and CDR2 from the germline V gene are SEHNR and FQNEAQ (reference sequence). The CDR3 has 15 amino acids. Written as DNA, the CDR3 is TGTGCCAGCAGCCTAGCGGGAGACTTATACAATGAGCAGTTCTTC. Amino acids: CASSLAGDLYNEQFF.

The V and J genes are TRBV7-2 and TRBJ2-5, with D unclear. The CDR3 has 14 residues. Deletions cut 2 bases from V and 2 bases from J, with 9 bases between. CDR1 is SGHTA and CDR2 is FQGNSA in the germline V gene. CDR3 residues: CASSLMYSQETQYF. CDR3 nucleotide sequence: TGTGCCAGCAGCTTAATGTACAGTCAAGAGACCCAGTACTTC.

The genes are TRBV9 and TRBJ1-2, with 9 bases that match TRBD1. Looked up from germline, CDR1 is SGDLS and CDR2 is YYNGEE. The V gene end was trimmed by 4 bases and the J gene end by 6 bases; junction bases not matched to a gene: 10. The CDR3 covers 15 residues. The CDR3 reads CASSPGQGSYDGYTF. The CDR3 DNA sequence: TGTGCCAGCAGCCCCGGACAGGGGAGCTACGATGGCTACACCTTC.

The chain combines TRBV5-1 with TRBJ1-2, with 9 bases lining up with TRBD1. CDR3 length equals 15 residues. Per the germline V gene, CDR1 is SGHRS and CDR2 is YFSETQ. Trimming took 3 bases from V and 8 from J; bases not matched to a gene: 11. As DNA, the CDR3 is TGCGCCAGCAGCTCAACAGGCGGGACAGGGATCGGCTACACCTTC. Its protein product is CASSSTGGTGIGYTF.

Points on this clone: The germline gene is not matched at one end of the junction; a read error may be the cause. The chain is built from TRBV7-2 and TRBJ1-5, with TRBD1 as a possible D gene (5 bases). The CDR3 sequence is 13 residues long. Germline-derived CDR1 and CDR2 are SGHTA and FQGNSA. DNA for the CDR3: TGTGCCAGCAGCGTCGACAGAGATCAGCTCCAGCATTTT. Its translation: CASSVDRDQLQHF.

V and J are TRBV11-2 and TRBJ1-3; D unresolved. Trimming stripped 5 bases from V and 4 bases from J, with 9 bases between. The CDR3 is 13 residues long. CDR1 SGHAT and CDR2 FQNNGV come from the germline V gene. In nucleotides, the CDR3 is TGTGCCAGCAGCGGCTCGCGGGGAAACACCATATATTTT. Translation: CASSGSRGNTIYF.

The chain carries TRBV28 and TRBJ2-7, with 7 nucleotides matching TRBD2. CDR1 is MDHEN and CDR2 is SYDVKM in the germline V gene. This CDR3 comprises 15 residues. Trimming cost V 5 bases and J 5 bases; bases outside gene matches: 12. Here the CDR3 reads CASSPRSGINDEQYF. CDR3 nucleotides: TGTGCCAGCAGTCCCAGGAGCGGGATTAATGACGAGCAGTACTTC.